Reported below is one TCR beta chain. Assignments of participants to cohorts depended upon their own reported clinical history. Before being deemed recovered, Cohort 3 donors had two negative PCRs, clearance, or symptom resolution. In the authors' workflow: Scientists estimated how many nucleated cells there were by amplifying reference gene primers. Sequenced by immunoSEQ multiplex PCR; TCRdb stores in-frame clones only, minus some. For V, J and clone size, that table is used; D and trimming come from the DNA. The sample has roughly 190,000 clones; roughly 80% are singletons. This specimen belongs to a study of blood T cell repertoires in COVID-19. The receptor was derived from a woman aged 25 to 45 who had recovered from COVID-19. What was sequenced was PBMCs or T cells enriched from blood (not recorded which).

Here the CDR3 DNA reads TGTGCCAGCAGCCACACAGGGGGGGGCTCCTACGAGCAGTACGTC. It encodes CASSHTGGGSYEQYV. This chain links TRBV7-2 with TRBJ2-7, with D maybe TRBD1 (8 bases). CDR1 SGHTA and CDR2 FQGNSA come from the germline V gene. V was trimmed by 5 bases and J by 0 bases, leaving 14 bases between them. This CDR3 has 15 residues.